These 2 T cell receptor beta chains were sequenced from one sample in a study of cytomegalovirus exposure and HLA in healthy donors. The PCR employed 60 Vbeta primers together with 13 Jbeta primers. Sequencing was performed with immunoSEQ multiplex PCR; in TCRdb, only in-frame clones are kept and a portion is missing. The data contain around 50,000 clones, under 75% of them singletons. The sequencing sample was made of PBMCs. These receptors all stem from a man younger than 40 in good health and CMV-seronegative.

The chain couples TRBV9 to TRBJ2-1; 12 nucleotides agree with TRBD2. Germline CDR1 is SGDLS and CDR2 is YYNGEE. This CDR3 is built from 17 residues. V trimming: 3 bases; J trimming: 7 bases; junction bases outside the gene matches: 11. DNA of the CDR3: TGTGCCAGCAGCGGGGGCCCTAGCGGGAGGGCCACAAATGAGCAGTTCTTC. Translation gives CASSGGPSGRATNEQFF.

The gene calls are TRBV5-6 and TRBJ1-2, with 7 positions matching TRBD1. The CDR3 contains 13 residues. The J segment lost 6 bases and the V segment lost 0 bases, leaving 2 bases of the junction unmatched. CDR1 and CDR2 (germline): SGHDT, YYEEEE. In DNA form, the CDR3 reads TGTGCCAGCAGCTTGGTAGGGACAGATGGCTACACCTTC. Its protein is CASSLVGTDGYTF.